These 25 T cell receptor beta chains were sequenced from one sample in a study of cytomegalovirus exposure and HLA in healthy donors. A multiplex PCR was run with 60 Vbeta primers and 13 Jbeta primers. Clones were read by immunoSEQ multiplex PCR, and TCRdb kept only the in-frame ones, dropping some. The sample carries approximately 100,000 clones, roughly 80% recorded once. Sequenced input: PBMCs. These receptors were obtained from a male donor in good health and CMV-seropositive.

The V and J genes are TRBV10-3 and TRBJ1-3; D unclear. Trimming took 1 base from V and 4 from J, leaving 8 bases between them. The CDR3 is 14 amino acids. Germline V lookup: CDR1 ENHRY, CDR2 SYGVKD. In nucleotides, the CDR3 is TGTGCCATCAGTGAGTACAGTGCGGGAAACACCATATATTTT. This encodes CAISEYSAGNTIYF.

The chain links TRBV7-2 to TRBJ2-3, with TRBD2 identical over 11 bases. Germline CDR1 reads SGHTA; CDR2 reads FQGNSA. The CDR3 is 16 residues long. With V trimmed by 3 bases and J by 1 base, 3 bases remained unmatched. The CDR3 sequence is CASSLRGLAGTDTQYF. CDR3 nucleotide sequence: TGTGCCAGCAGCTTGAGGGGACTAGCGGGCACAGATACGCAGTATTTT.

The chain carries TRBV14 and TRBJ1-4; possible D gene TRBD1, 5 bases. CDR3 length: 15 amino acids. Germline V lookup: CDR1 SGHDN, CDR2 FVKESK. Between the trimmed V and J ends, which lost 0 bases and 8 bases, there was a span of 13 bases. Here the CDR3 reads CASSQDLSAGEKLFF. Written as DNA, the CDR3 is TGTGCCAGCAGCCAAGATCTTTCGGCAGGGGAAAAACTGTTTTTT. Full variable domain (rest looked up from reference TRBV14 and TRBJ1-4): EAGVTQFPSHSVIEKGQTVTLRCDPISGHDNLYWYRRVMGKEIKFLLHFVKESKQDESGMPNNRFLAERTGGTYSTLKVQPAELEDSGVYFCASSQDLSAGEKLFFGSGTQLSVL.

The chain combines TRBV6-4 with TRBJ1-3; TRBD1 might be the D (5 bases). The CDR3 has 16 residues. Trimming took off 6 bases at V and 0 bases at J, with 15 bases between the two ends. Looked up from germline, CDR1 is MRHNA and CDR2 is SNTAGT. The DNA of the CDR3 is TGTGCCAGCAGCTTACAGATACAGGTCTCTGGAAACACCATATATTTT. Protein product: CASSLQIQVSGNTIYF.

This clone was found once. The chain employs TRBV4-1 and TRBJ1-4; 8 nucleotides match TRBD1. V shed 4 bases, J shed 0 bases, and the junction held 7 bases outside the gene matches. CDR1 MGHRA and CDR2 YSYEKL come from the germline V gene. The CDR3 is 17 residues long. The CDR3 spells CASSRRQGISTNEKLFF. CDR3 sequence (DNA): TGCGCCAGCAGCCGTCGACAGGGGATATCAACTAATGAAAAACTGTTTTTT.

The J gene is TRBJ2-3, the V gene TRBV7-6, with D possibly matching TRBD2 (6 bases). From germline, CDR1 is SGHVS and CDR2 FNYEAQ. V was trimmed by 3 bases and J by 1 base, leaving 11 bases between them. This CDR3 is 15 amino acids long. The CDR3 is CASSFGTGGTDTQYF. The CDR3 DNA reads TGTGCCAGCAGCTTCGGGACGGGGGGCACAGATACGCAGTATTTT.

V and J are TRBV30 and TRBJ1-5; the D gene is possibly TRBD1 (6 bases). V gave up 2 bases and J gave up 5 bases, with 13 bases separating them. Germline V gene sequence: CDR1 GTSNPN, CDR2 SVGIG (reference sequence). The CDR3 runs to 14 residues. The CDR3 sequence is CAWSPTGPYQPQHF. For the CDR3, the DNA is TGTGCCTGGAGTCCGACAGGACCGTATCAGCCCCAGCATTTT.

V gene TRBV28 combines with J gene TRBJ2-1, with 8 bases that match TRBD1. There are 15 residues in the CDR3. J was trimmed by 7 bases and V by 3 bases; bases with no gene match: 8. CDR1 is MDHEN, CDR2 SYDVKM, per germline. CDR3 amino acids: CASSFQGAGRNEQFF. In nucleotides, the CDR3 is TGTGCCAGCAGTTTTCAGGGGGCAGGTAGGAATGAGCAGTTCTTC. The full variable domain, with the rest looked up from reference TRBV28 and TRBJ2-1, is DVKVTQSSRYLVKRTGEKVFLECVQDMDHENMFWYRQDPGLGLRLIYFSYDVKMKEKGDIPEGYSVSREKKERFSLILESASTNQTSMYLCASSFQGAGRNEQFFGPGTRLTVL.

The chain carries TRBV30 and TRBJ2-7; possibly TRBD1 for D (6 bases). V lost 2 bases, J lost 4 bases, and 12 bases lay in between. The CDR3 has 13 amino acids. Per germline, CDR1 GTSNPN and CDR2 SVGIG (reference sequence). The CDR3 loop reads CAWSPGQPYEQYF. CDR3 coding DNA: TGTGCCTGGAGTCCTGGACAGCCATACGAGCAGTACTTC. The whole variable domain, remainder taken from reference TRBV30 and TRBJ2-7, is SQTIHQWPATLVQPVGSPLSLECTVEGTSNPNLYWYRQAAGRGLQLLFYSVGIGQISSEVPQNLSASRPQDRQFILSSKKLLLSDSGFYLCAWSPGQPYEQYFGPGTRLTVT.

There are a few counts of this clone. The chain joins TRBV7-8 to TRBJ1-1; weak D call: TRBD1 (6 bases). Germline lookup yields CDR1 SGHVS and CDR2 FQNEAQ. The CDR3 totals 14 residues. V shed 8 bases and J shed 1 base, with 14 bases lying between them. CDR3 protein: CASLRGRSNTEAFF. DNA for the CDR3: TGTGCCAGCCTGCGGGGGCGATCGAACACTGAAGCTTTCTTT.

CDR3 sequence (DNA): TGTGCCAGCAGCTTATCACTTCGCACCGGGGAGCTGTTTTTT. Amino acids: CASSLSLRTGELFF. The chain carries TRBV7-2 and TRBJ2-2; D is ambiguous. The CDR3 spans 14 residues. In germline, CDR1 is SGHTA, CDR2 FQGNSA. V lost 2 bases to trimming and J lost 4 bases, with 8 bases between them. The whole variable domain, filled in from reference TRBV7-2 and TRBJ2-2, reads GAGVSQSPSNKVTEKGKDVELRCDPISGHTALYWYRQSLGQGLEFLIYFQGNSAPDKSGLPSDRFSAERTGGSVSTLTIQRTQQEDSAVYLCASSLSLRTGELFFGEGSRLTVL.

The genes are TRBV30 and TRBJ1-1; possible D gene TRBD1, 6 bases. The CDR3 consists of 13 residues. Trimming took off 0 bases at V and 6 bases at J, with 11 bases between the two ends. Germline CDR1 GTSNPN, CDR2 SVGIG (reference sequence). CDR3 coding DNA: TGTGCCTGGAGTGTACACAGGGACGCTGAAGCTTTCTTT. As protein: CAWSVHRDAEAFF.

This chain connects TRBV7-8 to TRBJ1-3; D remains unclear. Deletions cut 4 bases from V and 0 bases from J, with 4 bases between. CDR1 and CDR2 from the germline V gene are SGHVS and FQNEAQ. The CDR3 has 13 amino acids. The DNA of the CDR3 is TGTGCCAGCAGCTCCCTCTCTGGAAACACCATATATTTT. Translating gives CASSSLSGNTIYF.

This sequence joins TRBV19 and TRBJ1-1; D might be TRBD1 (5 bases). This CDR3 contains 14 residues. Germline V gene lookup returns CDR1 LNHDA and CDR2 SQIVND (reference sequence). V lost 4 bases, J lost 0 bases, and 9 bases lay in between. The CDR3 region has the DNA TGTGCCAGTAGTAATCCAGGGATGAACACTGAAGCTTTCTTT. Its protein is CASSNPGMNTEAFF.

The chain joins TRBV14 to TRBJ1-2, with 8 bases matching TRBD1. CDR3 length: 15 residues. Per germline, CDR1 SGHDN and CDR2 FVKESK. V shed 0 bases, J shed 8 bases, and the junction held 8 bases outside the gene matches. Written as DNA, the CDR3 is TGTGCCAGCAGCCAAGAGACAGGGGTTGGGTACGGCTACACCTTC. Its translation: CASSQETGVGYGYTF.

This clone occurred a few times. The V call is TRBV19, the J call TRBJ1-5; no firm D call. Looked up from germline, CDR1 is LNHDA and CDR2 is SQIVND (reference sequence). Trimming pared 3 bases from V and 4 bases from J, leaving 7 bases between. CDR3 length equals 13 residues. This CDR3 is CASSMNENQPQHF. The CDR3 nucleotides are TGTGCCAGTAGTATGAACGAGAATCAGCCCCAGCATTTT.

This chain uses TRBV6-6 with TRBJ1-1; unclear D gene. The V gene's germline CDR1 is MNHNY and CDR2 SVGAGI (reference sequence). There are 13 residues in the CDR3. V was trimmed by 4 bases and J by 4 bases, leaving 10 bases between them. As DNA, the CDR3 is TGTGCCAGCAGTTCGTCCCTGGCCACTGAAGCTTTCTTT. Translation: CASSSSLATEAFF.

The CDR3 spells CASGGLAQETQYF. Here the CDR3 DNA reads TGTGCCAGCGGGGGACTAGCTCAAGAGACCCAGTACTTC. The rearrangement links TRBV2 to TRBJ2-5, with TRBD2 identical over 9 bases. CDR1 is SNHLY, CDR2 FYNNEI, per germline. The V gene end was trimmed by 8 bases and the J gene end by 2 bases; junction bases not matched to a gene: 3. The CDR3 extends over 13 amino acids.

This clone was seen once. The rearrangement uses TRBV28 and TRBJ2-7; 7 nucleotides align to TRBD1. Germline CDR1 is MDHEN and CDR2 is SYDVKM. The CDR3 is made up of 13 amino acids. With V trimmed by 8 bases and J by 5 bases, 9 bases remained unmatched. CDR3 DNA: TGTGCCAGCTGGGAACAGGGGTCTAACGAGCAGTACTTC. It translates to CASWEQGSNEQYF.

The CDR3 nucleotides are TGTGCCAGTAGCAGAAGTGCCCCCGCACAGGGTACAAAACTGTTTTTT. Translated: CASSRSAPAQGTKLFF. The chain uses TRBV19 and TRBJ1-4; D possibly corresponds to TRBD1 (6 bases). The CDR3 has 16 residues. Germline V gene sequence: CDR1 LNHDA, CDR2 SQIVND (reference sequence). V lost 6 bases and J lost 10, with 24 bases in between.

The chain couples TRBV7-3 to TRBJ1-2; D is unresolved. This CDR3 has 13 amino acids. V lost 5 bases, J lost 6 bases, and 13 bases lay in between. The V gene's germline CDR1 is SGHTA and CDR2 FQGTGA. The CDR3 protein is CASSAPTGDGYTF. CDR3 nucleotides: TGTGCCAGCAGCGCCCCGACCGGGGATGGCTACACCTTC.

DNA for the CDR3: TGTGCCAGCTCACCACAGGGACAGGGCCAGGAACCCCAGCATTTT. It codes for CASSPQGQGQEPQHF. V gene TRBV18 combines with J gene TRBJ1-5; 9 positions match TRBD1. Trimming removed 1 base from V and 10 bases from J; junction bases left unmatched: 8. The CDR3 is made up of 15 amino acids. The V gene's germline CDR1 is KGHSH and CDR2 LQKENI.

V is TRBV6-5 and J is TRBJ2-1; TRBD1 agrees at 12 bases. V shed 7 bases and J 9 bases; nucleotides not matched to a gene: 10. CDR1 and CDR2 from the germline V gene are MNHEY and SVGAGI. The CDR3 totals 15 residues. The DNA of the CDR3 is TGTGCCAGCACCAAAGAGGGACAGGGGGCGACTGAGCAGTTCTTC. Residues: CASTKEGQGATEQFF.

Many counts were recorded for this clone. The V gene is TRBV10-3, the J gene TRBJ1-1; possible D gene TRBD1, 5 bases. V was shortened by 1 base and J by 1 base, with 13 bases between the two germline ends. CDR3 length: 16 amino acids. Germline values: CDR1 ENHRY, CDR2 SYGVKD. The CDR3 nucleotides are TGTGCCATCAGTGAGTGGGGAGGGACGGCGAACACTGAAGCTTTCTTT. It encodes CAISEWGGTANTEAFF.

In this sample, this clone turned up once. The genes are TRBV30 and TRBJ1-1; D ambiguous. Trimming removed 1 base at V and 4 bases at J, with 4 bases between. This CDR3 has 11 amino acids. Germline CDR1 GTSNPN, CDR2 SVGIG (reference sequence). CDR3 nucleotide sequence: TGTGCCTGGAGTGACATCACTGAAGCTTTCTTT. Translating it yields CAWSDITEAFF.